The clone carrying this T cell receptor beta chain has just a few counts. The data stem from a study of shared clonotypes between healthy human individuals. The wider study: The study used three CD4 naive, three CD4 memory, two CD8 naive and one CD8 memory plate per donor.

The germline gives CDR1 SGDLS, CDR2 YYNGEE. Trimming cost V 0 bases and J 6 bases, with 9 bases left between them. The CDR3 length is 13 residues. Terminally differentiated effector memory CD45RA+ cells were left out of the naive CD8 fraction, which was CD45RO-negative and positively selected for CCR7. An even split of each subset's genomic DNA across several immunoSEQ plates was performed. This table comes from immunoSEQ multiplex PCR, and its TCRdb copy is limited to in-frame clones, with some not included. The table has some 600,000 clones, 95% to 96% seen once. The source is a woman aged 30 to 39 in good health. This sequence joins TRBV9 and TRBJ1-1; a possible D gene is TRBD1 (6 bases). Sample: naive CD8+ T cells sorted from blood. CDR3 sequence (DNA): TGTGCCAGCAGCGTAGGCTACAGGGCTGAAGCTTTCTTT. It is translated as CASSVGYRAEAFF.